These 5 T cell receptor beta chains were all obtained from the same sample, sequenced in a study of shared clonotypes between healthy human individuals. TCRdb keeps only in-frame clones here, not all; method: immunoSEQ multiplex PCR. The sample records 2 million to 2.5 million clones, 85% to 95% being singletons. The material sequenced was naive CD4+ T cells from PBMCs. Indicated subset: CD45RA+ positively selected. Receptors were obtained from a man between 18 and 29 years old in good health. Some clones in this sample may be carry-over from other donors' samples.

The chain combines TRBV6-5 with TRBJ1-1; no reliable D call. V gave up 0 bases and J gave up 5 bases, with 13 bases separating them. The germline CDR1 and CDR2 sequences are MNHEY and SVGAGI. The CDR3 consists of 15 residues. CDR3 bases: TGTGCCAGCAGTTACTCAGTCCTCCGGGGAACTGAAGCTTTCTTT. Protein sequence: CASSYSVLRGTEAFF.

This sequence joins TRBV7-3 and TRBJ2-1; possible D gene TRBD2, 6 bases. Trimming shortened V by 4 bases and J by 6 bases, and 13 bases separated the two germline ends. Looked up from germline, CDR1 is SGHTA and CDR2 is FQGTGA. This CDR3 has 14 residues. The CDR3 region is CASSSARRGNEQFF. CDR3 sequence (DNA): TGTGCCAGCAGCTCCGCCCGGCGGGGCAATGAGCAGTTCTTC.

The chain employs TRBV2 and TRBJ2-3, with unresolved D. V was pared by 6 bases and J by 3 bases, with 19 bases between. This CDR3 region has 16 residues. From germline, CDR1 is SNHLY and CDR2 FYNNEI. The CDR3 reads CASSKLPSMETDTQYF. The DNA of the CDR3 is TGTGCCAGCAGCAAGCTCCCTAGTATGGAGACAGATACGCAGTATTTT.

This clone came up once. This chain connects TRBV19 to TRBJ2-2; 10 nucleotides align to TRBD1. Per germline, CDR1 LNHDA and CDR2 SQIVND (reference sequence). This CDR3 comprises 17 residues. J lost 9 bases, V lost 3 bases, and 13 bases had no gene match. Here the CDR3 reads CASSILGTGEKNRELFF. For the CDR3, the DNA is TGTGCCAGTAGTATTCTAGGGACAGGGGAAAAAAACCGGGAGCTGTTTTTT. The complete variable domain, with remaining parts taken from reference TRBV19 and TRBJ2-2, reads DGGITQSPKYLFRKEGQNVTLSCEQNLNHDAMYWYRQDPGQGLRLIYYSQIVNDFQKGDIAEGYSVSREKKESFPLTVTSAQKNPTAFYLCASSILGTGEKNRELFFGEGSRLTVL.

The chain combines TRBV25-1 with TRBJ2-2; D is possibly TRBD1 (6 bases). The CDR3 has 13 amino acids. Trimming shortened V by 10 bases and J by 0 bases, and 9 bases separated the two germline ends. The germline V gene encodes CDR1 MGHDK and CDR2 SYGVNS. The CDR3 sequence is CATQGPNTGELFF. CDR3 nucleotides: TGTGCCACACAGGGCCCGAACACCGGGGAGCTGTTTTTT. The full variable domain, with the rest looked up from reference TRBV25-1 and TRBJ2-2, is EADIYQTPRYLVIGTGKKITLECSQTMGHDKMYWYQQDPGMELHLIHYSYGVNSTEKGDLSSESTVSRIRTEHFPLTLESARPSHTSQYLCATQGPNTGELFFGEGSRLTVL.